Below, 6 T cell receptor beta chains from the same sample are listed, as sequenced in a study of T cell responses to AZD1222 COVID-19 vaccine (dated by TCRdb to the early 2020s). The time point label corresponds to: baseline before first vaccination. The library was prepared using the immunoSEQ multiplex PCR assay. Entries here come from immuneACCESS through TCRdb and include only in-frame sequences with V and J called. Some clones fail to appear in such tables; in the studies checked, an unresolved V gene covers under half of the shortfall, and the cause of the remainder is unknown. The sample profile shows more than 100,000 clones; 90% to 95% of them were found once. Around 1.6% of the sample is in the top ten clones. The sample consisted of peripheral blood, taken on day 0 of AZD1222 vaccination. These receptors came from an adult in good health.

The rearrangement uses TRBV7-2 and TRBJ2-5, with D uncertain. CDR3 length equals 13 residues. Trimming shortened V by 4 bases and J by 5 bases, and 11 bases separated the two germline ends. Germline V gene lookup returns CDR1 SGHTA and CDR2 FQGNSA. This CDR3 reads CASSSGVRETQYF. The CDR3 DNA is TGTGCCAGCAGCTCCGGAGTCCGGGAGACCCAGTACTTC.

The gene calls are TRBV5-1 and TRBJ2-7, with D uncertain. Deletions cut 0 bases from V and 6 bases from J, with 4 bases between. CDR3 length: 11 amino acids. The germline V gene encodes CDR1 SGHRS and CDR2 YFSETQ. CDR3 region: CASSLDREQYF. The CDR3 coding sequence is TGCGCCAGCAGCTTGGATCGCGAGCAGTACTTC.

The gene calls are TRBV5-8 and TRBJ1-5; D is perhaps TRBD1 (5 bases). Per the germline V gene, CDR1 is SGHTS and CDR2 is YDEGEE. This CDR3 comprises 16 residues. Deletions cut 4 bases from V and 4 bases from J, with 18 bases between. CDR3 sequence (DNA): TGTGCCAGCAGCAAAGCCGGGGGGATGGAGAATCAGCCCCAGCATTTT. Translated: CASSKAGGMENQPQHF.

The CDR3 here is CASSSNRNLGDEQFF. DNA for the CDR3: TGTGCCAGCAGTTCCAACCGAAACCTGGGCGATGAGCAGTTCTTC. This chain uses TRBV28 with TRBJ2-1; unclear D gene. Germline assignment: CDR1 MDHEN and CDR2 SYDVKM. Trimming took off 4 bases at V and 8 bases at J, with 18 bases between the two ends. This CDR3 spans 15 amino acids.

The chain joins TRBV5-1 to TRBJ2-3; D gene ambiguous. Germline assignment: CDR1 SGHRS and CDR2 YFSETQ. V lost 2 bases to trimming and J lost 2 bases, with 12 bases between them. The CDR3 consists of 15 residues. CDR3 DNA sequence: TGCGCCAGCAGCTTCAAGGGCAGCCTCACAGATACGCAGTATTTT. Encoded protein: CASSFKGSLTDTQYF.

This CDR3 reads CSVEWGQAGYTF. CDR3 DNA sequence: TGCAGCGTTGAGTGGGGACAGGCTGGCTACACCTTC. The rearrangement uses TRBV29-1 and TRBJ1-2; TRBD1 aligns across 8 bases. Losses at the gene ends were 3 bases for V and 7 bases for J; bases not matched to a gene: 4. The length of the CDR3 is 12 residues. Germline V gene lookup returns CDR1 SQVTM and CDR2 ANQGSEA.